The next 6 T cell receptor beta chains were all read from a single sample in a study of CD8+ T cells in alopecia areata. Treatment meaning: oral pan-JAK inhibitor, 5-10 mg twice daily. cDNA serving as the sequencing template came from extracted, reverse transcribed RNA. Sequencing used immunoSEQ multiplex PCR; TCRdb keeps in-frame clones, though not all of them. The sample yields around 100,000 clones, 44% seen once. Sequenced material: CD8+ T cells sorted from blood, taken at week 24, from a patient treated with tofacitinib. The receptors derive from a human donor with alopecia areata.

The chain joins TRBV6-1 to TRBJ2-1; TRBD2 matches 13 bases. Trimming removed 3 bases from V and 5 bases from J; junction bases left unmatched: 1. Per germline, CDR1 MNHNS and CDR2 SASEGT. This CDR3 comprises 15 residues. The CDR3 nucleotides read TGTGCCAGCAGTGAGGGGACTAGCGGGAACAATGAGCAGTTCTTC. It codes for CASSEGTSGNNEQFF.

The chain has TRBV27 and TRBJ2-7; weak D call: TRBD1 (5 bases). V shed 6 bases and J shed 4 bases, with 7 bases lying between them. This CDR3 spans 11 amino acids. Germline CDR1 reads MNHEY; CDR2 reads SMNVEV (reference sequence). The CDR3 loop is CASRGAYEQYF. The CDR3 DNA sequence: TGTGCCAGCAGAGGGGCGTACGAGCAGTACTTC.

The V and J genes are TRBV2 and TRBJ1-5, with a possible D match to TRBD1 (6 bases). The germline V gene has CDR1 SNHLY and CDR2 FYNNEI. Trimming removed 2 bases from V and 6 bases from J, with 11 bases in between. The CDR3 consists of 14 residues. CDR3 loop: CASSETGLGQPQHF. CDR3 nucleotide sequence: TGTGCCAGCAGTGAAACAGGGTTGGGTCAGCCCCAGCATTTT.

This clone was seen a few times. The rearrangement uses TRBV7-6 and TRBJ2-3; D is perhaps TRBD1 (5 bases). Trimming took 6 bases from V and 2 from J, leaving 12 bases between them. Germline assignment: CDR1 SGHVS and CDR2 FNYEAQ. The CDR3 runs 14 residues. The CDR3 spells CASRGQGSTDTQYF. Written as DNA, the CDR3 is TGTGCCAGCAGGGGTCAGGGTTCCACAGATACGCAGTATTTT. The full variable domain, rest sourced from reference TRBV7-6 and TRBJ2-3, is GAGVSQSPRYKVTKRGQDVALRCDPISGHVSLYWYRQALGQGPEFLTYFNYEAQQDKSGLPNDRFSAERPEGSISTLTIQRTEQRDSAMYRCASRGQGSTDTQYFGPGTRLTVL.

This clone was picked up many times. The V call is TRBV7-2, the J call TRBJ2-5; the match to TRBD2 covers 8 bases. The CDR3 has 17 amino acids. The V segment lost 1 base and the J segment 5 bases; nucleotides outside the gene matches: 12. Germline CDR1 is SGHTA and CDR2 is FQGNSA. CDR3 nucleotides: TGTGCCAGCAGCTTAGGGGGTAGCGGGATCATAGGGGAGACCCAGTACTTC. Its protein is CASSLGGSGIIGETQYF.

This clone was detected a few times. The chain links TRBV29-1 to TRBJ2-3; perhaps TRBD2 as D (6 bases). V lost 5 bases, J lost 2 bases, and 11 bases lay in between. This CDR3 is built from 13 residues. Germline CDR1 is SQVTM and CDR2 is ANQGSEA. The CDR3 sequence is CSVPAGNTDTQYF. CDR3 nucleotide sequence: TGCAGCGTTCCGGCGGGAAACACAGATACGCAGTATTTT.